There are many counts of the clone carrying this T cell receptor (beta chain). What it recognizes is unknown. These data come from a study of T cells in Graves' hyperthyroidism and ophthalmopathy. Whole-study findings and limits: Peripheral blood also featured most of the thyroid clonotypes expanded above 0.001.

The trim removed 4 bases at V and 4 bases at J, leaving 8 bases unmatched. CDR1 and CDR2 (germline): SGHTA, FQGTGA. CDR3 length: 16 residues. Researchers took RNA transcripts and amplified the TCR beta CDR3 regions from them. First-round RT-PCR with HTBI primers amplified the TCR CDR3 region. TCRdb independently ran MiXCR on the multiplex PCR reads; one entry per CDR3 protein. The table lists roughly 740,000 distinct CDR3 sequences, roughly 15% of them singletons. The specimen sequenced was blood. The rearrangement links TRBV7-3 to TRBJ2-3, with 10 bases that match TRBD2. The sequence derives from a man in his late teens or twenties with Graves' hyperthyroidism. The CDR3, as DNA: TGTGCCAGCAGCTCCGAGCGGGAGGGTATTTCAGATACGCAGTATTTT. Protein: CASSSEREGISDTQYF.